This T cell receptor beta chain derives from a study of T cell repertoires in cytomegalovirus infection. Note on this clonotype: Antigen: not known.

The CDR3 spans 14 residues. V was shortened by 6 bases and J by 4 bases, with 13 bases between the two germline ends. TCRdb analysed the reads with MiXCR anew, one entry per CDR3 protein. The sample carries roughly 280,000 distinct CDR3 sequences, less than 25% recorded once. The rearrangement joins TRBV12-3 or TRBV12-4 to TRBJ1-3, with TRBD1 as a possible D gene (5 bases). The sample in question was cultured PBMCs, obtained from culture after CMV antigen stimulation. This TCR came from a human donor in good health (CMV status not recorded). Some clones in this sample may be carry-over from other donors' samples. CDR3 nucleotides: TGTGCCAGCAGATCACTCCAGGGCGGAAACACCATATATTTT. This encodes CASRSLQGGNTIYF.